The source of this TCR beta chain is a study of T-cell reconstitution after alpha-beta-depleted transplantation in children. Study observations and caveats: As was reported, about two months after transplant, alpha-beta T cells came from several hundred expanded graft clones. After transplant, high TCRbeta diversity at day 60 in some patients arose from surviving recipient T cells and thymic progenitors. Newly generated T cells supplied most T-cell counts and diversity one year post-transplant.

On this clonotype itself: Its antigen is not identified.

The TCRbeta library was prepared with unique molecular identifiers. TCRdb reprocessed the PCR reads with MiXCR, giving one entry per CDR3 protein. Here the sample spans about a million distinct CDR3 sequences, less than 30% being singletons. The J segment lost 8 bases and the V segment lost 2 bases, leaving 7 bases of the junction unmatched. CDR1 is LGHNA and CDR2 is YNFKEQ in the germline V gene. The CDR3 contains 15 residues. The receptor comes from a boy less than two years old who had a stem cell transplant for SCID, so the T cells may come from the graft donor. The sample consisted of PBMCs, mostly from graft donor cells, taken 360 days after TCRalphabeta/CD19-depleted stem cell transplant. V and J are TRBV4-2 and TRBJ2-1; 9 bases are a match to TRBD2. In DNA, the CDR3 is TGTGCCAGCAGCCAAATGGGACTAGCCGGCTATGAGCAGTTCTTC. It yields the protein CASSQMGLAGYEQFF.